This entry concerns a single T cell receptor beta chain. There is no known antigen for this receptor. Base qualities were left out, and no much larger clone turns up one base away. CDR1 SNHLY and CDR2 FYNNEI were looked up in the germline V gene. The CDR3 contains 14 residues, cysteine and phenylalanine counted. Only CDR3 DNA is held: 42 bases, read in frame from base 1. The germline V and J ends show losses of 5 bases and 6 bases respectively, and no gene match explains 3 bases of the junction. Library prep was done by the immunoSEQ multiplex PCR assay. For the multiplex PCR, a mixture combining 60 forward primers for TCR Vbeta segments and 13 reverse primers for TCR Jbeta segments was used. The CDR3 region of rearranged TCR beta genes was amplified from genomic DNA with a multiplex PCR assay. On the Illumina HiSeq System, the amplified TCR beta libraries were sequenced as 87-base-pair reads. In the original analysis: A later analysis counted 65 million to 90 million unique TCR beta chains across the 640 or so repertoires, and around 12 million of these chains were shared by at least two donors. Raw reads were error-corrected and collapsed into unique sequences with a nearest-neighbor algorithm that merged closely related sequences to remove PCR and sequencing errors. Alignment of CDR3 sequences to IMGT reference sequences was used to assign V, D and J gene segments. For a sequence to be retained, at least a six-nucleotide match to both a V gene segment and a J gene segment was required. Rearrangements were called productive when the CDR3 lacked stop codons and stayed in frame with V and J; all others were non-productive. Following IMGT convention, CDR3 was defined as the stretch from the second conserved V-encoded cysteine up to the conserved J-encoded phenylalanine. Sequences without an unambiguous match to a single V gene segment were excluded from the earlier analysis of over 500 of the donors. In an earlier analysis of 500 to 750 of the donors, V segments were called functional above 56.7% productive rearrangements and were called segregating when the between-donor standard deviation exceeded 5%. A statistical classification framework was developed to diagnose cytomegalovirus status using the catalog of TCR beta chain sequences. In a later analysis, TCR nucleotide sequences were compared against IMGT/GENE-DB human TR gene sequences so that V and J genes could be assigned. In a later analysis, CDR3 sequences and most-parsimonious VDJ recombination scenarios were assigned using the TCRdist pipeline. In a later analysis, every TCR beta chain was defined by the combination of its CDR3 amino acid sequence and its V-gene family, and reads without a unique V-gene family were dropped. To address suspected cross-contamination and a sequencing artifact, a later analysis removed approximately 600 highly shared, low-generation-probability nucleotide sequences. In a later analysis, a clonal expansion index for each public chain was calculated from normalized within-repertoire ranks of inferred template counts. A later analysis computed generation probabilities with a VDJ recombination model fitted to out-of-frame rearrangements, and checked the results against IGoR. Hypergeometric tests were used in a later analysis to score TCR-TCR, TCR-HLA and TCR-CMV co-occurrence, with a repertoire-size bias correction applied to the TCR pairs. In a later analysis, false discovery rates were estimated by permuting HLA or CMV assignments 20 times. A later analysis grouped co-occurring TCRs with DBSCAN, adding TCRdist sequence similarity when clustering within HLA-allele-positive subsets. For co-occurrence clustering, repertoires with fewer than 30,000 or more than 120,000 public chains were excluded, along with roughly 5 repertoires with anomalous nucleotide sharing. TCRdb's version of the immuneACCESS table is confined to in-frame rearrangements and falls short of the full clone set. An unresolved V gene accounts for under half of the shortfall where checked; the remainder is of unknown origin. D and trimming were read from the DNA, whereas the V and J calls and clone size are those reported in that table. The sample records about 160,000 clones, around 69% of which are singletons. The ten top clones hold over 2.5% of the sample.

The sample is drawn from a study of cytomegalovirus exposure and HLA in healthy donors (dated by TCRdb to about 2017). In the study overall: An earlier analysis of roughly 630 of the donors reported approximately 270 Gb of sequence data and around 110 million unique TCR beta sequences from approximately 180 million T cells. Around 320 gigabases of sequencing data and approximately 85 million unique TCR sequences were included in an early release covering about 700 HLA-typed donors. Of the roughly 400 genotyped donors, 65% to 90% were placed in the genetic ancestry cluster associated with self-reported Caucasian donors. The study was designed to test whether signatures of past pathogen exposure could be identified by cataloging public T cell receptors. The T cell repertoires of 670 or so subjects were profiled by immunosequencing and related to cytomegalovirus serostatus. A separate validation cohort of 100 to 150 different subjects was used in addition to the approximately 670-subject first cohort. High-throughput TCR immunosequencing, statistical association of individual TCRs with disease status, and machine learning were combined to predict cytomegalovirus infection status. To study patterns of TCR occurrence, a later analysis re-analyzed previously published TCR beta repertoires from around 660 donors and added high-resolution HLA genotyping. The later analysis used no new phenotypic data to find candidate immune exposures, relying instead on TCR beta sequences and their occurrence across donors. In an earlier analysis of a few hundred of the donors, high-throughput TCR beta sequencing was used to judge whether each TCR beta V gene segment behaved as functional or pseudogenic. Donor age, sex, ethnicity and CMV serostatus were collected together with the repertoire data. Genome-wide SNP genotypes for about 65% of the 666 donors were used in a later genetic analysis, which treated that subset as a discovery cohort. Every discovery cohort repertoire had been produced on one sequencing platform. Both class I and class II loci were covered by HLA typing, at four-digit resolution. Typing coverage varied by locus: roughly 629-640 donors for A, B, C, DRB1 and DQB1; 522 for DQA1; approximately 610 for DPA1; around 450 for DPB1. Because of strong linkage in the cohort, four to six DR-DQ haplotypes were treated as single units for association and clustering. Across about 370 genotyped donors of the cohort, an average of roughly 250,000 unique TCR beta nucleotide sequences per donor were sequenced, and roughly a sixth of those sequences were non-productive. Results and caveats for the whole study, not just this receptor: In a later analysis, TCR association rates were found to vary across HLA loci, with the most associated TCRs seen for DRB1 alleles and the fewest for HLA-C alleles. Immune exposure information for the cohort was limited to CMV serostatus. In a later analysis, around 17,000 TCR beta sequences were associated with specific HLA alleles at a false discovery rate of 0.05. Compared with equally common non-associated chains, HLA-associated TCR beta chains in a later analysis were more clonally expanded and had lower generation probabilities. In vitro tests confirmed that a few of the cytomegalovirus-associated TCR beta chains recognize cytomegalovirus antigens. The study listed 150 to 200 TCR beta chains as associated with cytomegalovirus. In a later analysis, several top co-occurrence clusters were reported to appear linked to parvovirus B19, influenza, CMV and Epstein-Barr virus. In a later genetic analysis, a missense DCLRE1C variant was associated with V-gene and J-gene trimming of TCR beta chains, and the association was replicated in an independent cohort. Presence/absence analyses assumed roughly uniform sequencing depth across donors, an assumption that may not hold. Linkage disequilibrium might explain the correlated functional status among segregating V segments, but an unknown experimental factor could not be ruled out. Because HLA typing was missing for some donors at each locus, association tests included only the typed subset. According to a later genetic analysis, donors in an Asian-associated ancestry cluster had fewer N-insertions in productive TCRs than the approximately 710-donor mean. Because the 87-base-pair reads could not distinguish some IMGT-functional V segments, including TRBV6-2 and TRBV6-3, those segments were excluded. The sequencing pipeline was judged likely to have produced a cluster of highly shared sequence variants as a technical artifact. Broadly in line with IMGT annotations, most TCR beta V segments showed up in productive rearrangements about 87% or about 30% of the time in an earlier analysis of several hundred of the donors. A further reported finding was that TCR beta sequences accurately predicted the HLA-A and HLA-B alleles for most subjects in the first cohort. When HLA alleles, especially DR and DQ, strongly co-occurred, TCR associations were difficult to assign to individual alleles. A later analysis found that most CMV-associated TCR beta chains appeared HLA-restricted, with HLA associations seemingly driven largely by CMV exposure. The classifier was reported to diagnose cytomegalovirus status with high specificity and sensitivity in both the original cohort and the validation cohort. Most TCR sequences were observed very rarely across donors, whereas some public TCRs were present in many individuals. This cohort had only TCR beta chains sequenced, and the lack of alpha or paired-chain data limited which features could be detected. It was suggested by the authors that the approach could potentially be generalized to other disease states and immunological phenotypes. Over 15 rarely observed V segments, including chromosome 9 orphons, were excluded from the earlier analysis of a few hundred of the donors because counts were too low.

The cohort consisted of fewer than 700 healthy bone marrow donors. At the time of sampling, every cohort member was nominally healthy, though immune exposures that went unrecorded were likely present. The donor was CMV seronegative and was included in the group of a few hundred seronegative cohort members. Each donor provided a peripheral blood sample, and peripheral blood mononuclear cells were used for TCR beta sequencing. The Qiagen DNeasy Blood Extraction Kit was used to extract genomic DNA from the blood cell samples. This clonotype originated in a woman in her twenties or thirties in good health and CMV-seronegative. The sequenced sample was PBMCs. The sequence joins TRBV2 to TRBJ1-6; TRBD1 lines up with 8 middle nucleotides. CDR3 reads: CASSPDRGNSPLHF. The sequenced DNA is TGTGCCAGCAGTCCTGACAGGGGTAATTCACCCCTCCACTTT. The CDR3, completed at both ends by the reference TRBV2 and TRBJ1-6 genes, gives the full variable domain EPEVTQTPSHQVTQMGQEVILRCVPISNHLYFYWYRQILGQKVEFLVSFYNNEISEKSEIFDDQFSVERPDGSNFTLKIRSTKLEDSAMYFCASSPDRGNSPLHFGNGTRLTVT.